This T cell receptor beta chain was sequenced in a study of T cells after yellow fever vaccination. Across the whole study: The SMART-Seq v4 Ultra Low Input method served to prepare the low-cell-number fractions. The study, taken as a whole, reports: Clonotypes shared by both compartments, CD4 and CD8, made up a small share.

5'RACE template switching generated TCR cDNA, adding a universal primer site and UMIs. MiXCR, run by TCRdb on the 5' RACE reads, gives a single entry per CDR3 protein. The sample carries about 360,000 distinct CDR3 sequences, roughly 6.2% recorded once. This clonotype has a count of ten or more. Its antigen is as yet unknown. This material consisted of PBMCs, taken 5 days after the yellow fever booster vaccination. The receptor was derived from a man aged 25-45 years who received the YFV17D yellow fever vaccine.

The CDR3 sequence: CSARVLGELFF. The CDR3 DNA follows: TGCAGTGCTAGAGTTCTCGGGGAGCTGTTTTTT. The V call is TRBV20-1, the J call TRBJ2-2; D gene unclear. V was clipped by 1 base and J by 7 bases, with 4 bases between them. The germline V gene has CDR1 DFQATT and CDR2 SNEGSKA (reference sequence). This CDR3 comprises 11 residues.